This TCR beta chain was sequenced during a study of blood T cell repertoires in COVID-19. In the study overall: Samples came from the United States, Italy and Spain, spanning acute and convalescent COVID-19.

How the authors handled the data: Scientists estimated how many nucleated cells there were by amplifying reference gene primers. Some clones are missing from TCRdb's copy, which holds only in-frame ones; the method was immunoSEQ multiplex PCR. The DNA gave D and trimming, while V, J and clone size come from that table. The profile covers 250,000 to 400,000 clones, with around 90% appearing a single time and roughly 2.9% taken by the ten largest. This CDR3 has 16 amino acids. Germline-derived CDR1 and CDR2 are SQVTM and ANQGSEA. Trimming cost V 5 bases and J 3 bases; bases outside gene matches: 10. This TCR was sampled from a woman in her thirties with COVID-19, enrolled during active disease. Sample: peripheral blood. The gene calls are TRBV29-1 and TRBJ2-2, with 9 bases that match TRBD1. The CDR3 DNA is TGCAGCGTTTTTTATGGCTGGACAGGGGACACCGGGGAGCTGTTTTTT. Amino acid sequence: CSVFYGWTGDTGELFF.